This paragraph reports one TCR beta chain. V lost 0 bases and J 7 bases, leaving 22 bases between the germline ends. This CDR3 is built from 17 residues. Germline V gives CDR1 SGHRS, CDR2 YFSETQ. In the source study's methods: Estimated nucleated cell counts came from reference gene primer amplification. Data came from immunoSEQ multiplex PCR; TCRdb stores just in-frame clones and leaves some out. D and trimming were read from the DNA, whereas the V and J calls and clone size are those reported in that table. The sample gives some 97,000 clones, about nine tenths of which show up once; about 1.7% is in the top ten. This record comes from a study of blood T cell repertoires in COVID-19.

The rearrangement joins TRBV5-1 to TRBJ2-5, with D hard to call. Input material: peripheral blood. This sequence was found in a man in his sixties with acute or convalescent COVID-19. The CDR3 protein is CASSLVVGAGNIVTQYF. The CDR3, as DNA: TGCGCCAGCAGCTTGGTAGTCGGAGCTGGCAACATTGTGACCCAGTACTTC.